This passage covers 11 T cell receptor beta chains from one sample sequenced in a study of somatic mutations in cytotoxic T cells in rheumatoid arthritis. Sequencing was performed with immunoSEQ multiplex PCR; in TCRdb, only in-frame clones are kept and a portion is missing. There are roughly 16,000 clones in the sample; approximately 78% occur only once, and around 15% lies in the top ten. Sequenced material: CD8+ T cells sorted from blood. Receptors originate from a woman in her forties or fifties with rheumatoid arthritis.

The rearrangement uses TRBV11-2 and TRBJ1-2, with a weak D call TRBD1 (5 bases). CDR3 size: 15 residues. Germline CDR1 and CDR2: SGHAT and FQNNGV. V lost 0 bases and J lost 11, with 19 bases in between. CDR3 in amino acids: CASSLDVGKGPQYTF. The CDR3 DNA sequence: TGTGCCAGCAGCTTAGATGTGGGAAAGGGACCCCAGTACACCTTC.

The chain carries TRBV27 and TRBJ1-5, with a possible D match to TRBD1 (5 bases). The V end was cut by 2 bases, the J end by 7 bases, with 24 bases between. The CDR3 runs to 18 residues. The germline gives CDR1 MNHEY, CDR2 SMNVEV (reference sequence). Here the CDR3 DNA reads TGTGCCAGCAGTTTAAGGGGTGGCAGGGTTGGGACGGACCAGCCCCAGCATTTT. It encodes CASSLRGGRVGTDQPQHF.

The chain recombines TRBV5-1 with TRBJ2-3, with a possible D match to TRBD1 (6 bases). The germline V and J ends were trimmed by 3 bases and 0 bases, with 11 bases remaining between them. This CDR3 is built from 15 residues. Germline values: CDR1 SGHRS, CDR2 YFSETQ. The CDR3: CASSSGQTSTDTQYF. CDR3 nucleotides: TGCGCCAGCAGCTCAGGACAGACTAGCACAGATACGCAGTATTTT.

The chain joins TRBV28 to TRBJ1-5; TRBD1 agrees at 10 bases. The germline gives CDR1 MDHEN, CDR2 SYDVKM. This CDR3 comprises 17 residues. V trimming: 6 bases; J trimming: 6 bases; junction bases outside the gene matches: 14. CDR3 region: CASSPLLRQGAIQPQHF. The DNA of the CDR3 is TGTGCCAGCAGCCCGCTGCTCCGACAGGGGGCTATTCAGCCCCAGCATTTT.

The V and J genes are TRBV11-2 and TRBJ1-4; D perhaps matches TRBD1 (5 bases). V lost 5 bases, J lost 6 bases, and 13 bases lay in between. CDR1 is SGHAT and CDR2 is FQNNGV in the germline V gene. The CDR3 has 14 amino acids. CDR3 nucleotides: TGTGCCAGCAGCCAGGGACGCACGGATGAAAAACTGTTTTTT. The encoded protein is CASSQGRTDEKLFF.

This clone was counted once. The chain recombines TRBV7-2 with TRBJ2-5; D gene unclear. The CDR3 totals 13 residues. Germline V gene lookup returns CDR1 SGHTA and CDR2 FQGNSA. V lost 4 bases, J lost 3 bases, and 9 bases lay in between. The CDR3 nucleotides read TGTGCCAGCAGCTACTACACCAAAGAGACCCAGTACTTC. It translates to CASSYYTKETQYF.

J is TRBJ2-1 and V is TRBV4-3; 9 bases map to TRBD2. Per germline, CDR1 LGHNA and CDR2 YSLEER. The CDR3 runs to 14 residues. Unmatched junction bases numbered 7, after V lost 4 bases and J lost 9 bases. DNA of the CDR3: TGCGCCAGCAGCCCTCGACTAGCGGACGGTGAGCAGTTCTTC. Amino acids: CASSPRLADGEQFF.

The V and J genes are TRBV7-2 and TRBJ2-3; 11 bases are shared with TRBD1. J lost 2 bases, V lost 2 bases, and 6 bases had no gene match. Germline CDR1 is SGHTA and CDR2 is FQGNSA. This CDR3 comprises 17 residues. CDR3 DNA: TGTGCCAGCAGCTTACCCTTGGACAGGGGGCTCACAGATACGCAGTATTTT. Its protein product is CASSLPLDRGLTDTQYF.

This clone is a singleton in its sample. The chain is built from TRBV7-9 and TRBJ2-5; 12 nucleotides align to TRBD2. In germline, CDR1 is SEHNR, CDR2 FQNEAQ (reference sequence). This CDR3 is built from 19 residues. V trimming: 3 bases; J trimming: 5 bases; junction bases outside the gene matches: 16. The CDR3 coding sequence is TGTGCCAGCAGCTTCCCACTCGCGTCGACTAGCGGGGGCCGGGAGACCCAGTACTTC. It is translated as CASSFPLASTSGGRETQYF.

With regard to this clone: One junction end does not reproduce the germline sequence, and a read error may be involved. V usage is TRBV15 and J usage is TRBJ2-2; no clear D. CDR3 length equals 13 residues. The V gene's germline CDR1 is LNHNV and CDR2 YYDKDF (reference sequence). The CDR3 DNA is TGTGCCACCAGGAGAGATGGCACCGGGGAGCTGTTTTTT. The encoded protein is CATRRDGTGELFF.

The rearrangement links TRBV30 to TRBJ2-5, with TRBD2 matching 7 bases. V lost 2 bases and J lost 5; bases outside the gene matches: 11. CDR3 length equals 15 residues. Germline assignment: CDR1 GTSNPN and CDR2 SVGIG (reference sequence). In nucleotides, the CDR3 is TGTGCCTGGAGTTTCTTAGCGGGTGTGGGGGAGACCCAGTACTTC. This sequence encodes CAWSFLAGVGETQYF.